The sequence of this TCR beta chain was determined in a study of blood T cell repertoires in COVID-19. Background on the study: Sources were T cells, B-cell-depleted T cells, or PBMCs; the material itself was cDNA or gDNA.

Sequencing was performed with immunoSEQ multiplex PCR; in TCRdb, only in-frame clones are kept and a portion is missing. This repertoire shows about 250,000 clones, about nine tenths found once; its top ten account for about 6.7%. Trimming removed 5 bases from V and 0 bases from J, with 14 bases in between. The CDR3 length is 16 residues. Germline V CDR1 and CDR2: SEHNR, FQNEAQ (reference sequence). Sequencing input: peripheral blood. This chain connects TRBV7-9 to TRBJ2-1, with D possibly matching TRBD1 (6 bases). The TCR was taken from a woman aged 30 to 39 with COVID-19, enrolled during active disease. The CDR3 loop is CASSGYRGSSYNEQFF. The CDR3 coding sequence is TGTGCCAGCAGCGGGTATAGGGGGAGCTCCTACAATGAGCAGTTCTTC.